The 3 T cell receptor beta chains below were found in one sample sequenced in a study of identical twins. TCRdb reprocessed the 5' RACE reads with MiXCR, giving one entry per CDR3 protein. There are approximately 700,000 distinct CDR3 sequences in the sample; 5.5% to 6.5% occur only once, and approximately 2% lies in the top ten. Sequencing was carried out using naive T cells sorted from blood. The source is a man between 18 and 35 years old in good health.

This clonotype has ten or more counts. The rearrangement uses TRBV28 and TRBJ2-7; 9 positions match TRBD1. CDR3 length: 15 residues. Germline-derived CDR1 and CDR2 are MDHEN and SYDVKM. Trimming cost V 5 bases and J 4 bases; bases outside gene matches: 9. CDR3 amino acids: CASSRLLTGGYEQYF. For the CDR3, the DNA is TGTGCCAGCAGTCGACTACTGACAGGGGGTTACGAGCAGTACTTC.

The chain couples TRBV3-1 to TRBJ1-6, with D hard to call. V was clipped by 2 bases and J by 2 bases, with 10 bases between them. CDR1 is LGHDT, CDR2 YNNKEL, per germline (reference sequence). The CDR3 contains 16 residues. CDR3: CASSQMDAAYNSPLHF. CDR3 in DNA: TGTGCCAGCAGCCAAATGGATGCGGCCTATAATTCACCCCTCCACTTT. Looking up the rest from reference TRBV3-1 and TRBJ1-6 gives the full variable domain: DTAVSQTPKYLVTQMGNDKSIKCEQNLGHDTMYWYKQDSKKFLKIMFSYNNKELIINETVPNRFSPKSPDKAHLNLHINSLELGDSAVYFCASSQMDAAYNSPLHFGNGTRLTVT.

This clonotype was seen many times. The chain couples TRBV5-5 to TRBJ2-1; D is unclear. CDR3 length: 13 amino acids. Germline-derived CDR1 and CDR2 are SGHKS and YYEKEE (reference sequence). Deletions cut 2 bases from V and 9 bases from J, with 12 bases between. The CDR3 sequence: CASSFWLSSEQFF. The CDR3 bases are TGTGCCAGCAGCTTCTGGCTTTCGAGTGAGCAGTTCTTC. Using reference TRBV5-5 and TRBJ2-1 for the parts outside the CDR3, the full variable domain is DAGVTQSPTHLIKTRGQQVTLRCSPISGHKSVSWYQQVLGQGPQFIFQYYEKEERGRGNFPDRFSARQFPNYSSELNVNALLLGDSALYLCASSFWLSSEQFFGPGTRLTVL.